Listed here are 21 T cell receptor beta chains from one sample, sequenced in a study of shared clonotypes between healthy human individuals. Measured with immunoSEQ multiplex PCR; TCRdb has only the in-frame clones, and not every one. The data hold 550,000 to 650,000 clones, with approximately 96% observed a single time. CD45RO negativity and positive selection for CCR7 defined naive CD8 cells, a population that excluded terminally differentiated effector memory CD45RA+ cells. Sequenced sample: naive CD8+ T cells sorted from blood. The receptor source for this set is a woman in her twenties or thirties in good health.

The chain joins TRBV7-9 to TRBJ2-5, with D perhaps matching TRBD2 (5 bases). Germline-derived CDR1 and CDR2 are SEHNR and FQNEAQ (reference sequence). The CDR3 contains 15 residues. With 3 bases removed from V and 3 bases from J, the gap between germline ends came to 14 bases. The chain's CDR3 is CASSFGSVSEETQYF. The DNA of the CDR3 is TGTGCCAGCAGCTTTGGTAGCGTGTCTGAAGAGACCCAGTACTTC.

V usage is TRBV21-1 and J usage is TRBJ2-7; the table assigns TRBD1, which was not confirmed against the DNA. TRBV21-1 is described as a pseudogene. The CDR3 sequence is 16 residues long. In nucleotides, the CDR3 is TGTGCCAGCAGCAGCACCCCGGACAGGGACTCCTACGAGCAGTACTTC. The encoded protein is CASSSTPDRDSYEQYF.

The chain has TRBV4-2 and TRBJ1-3, with D tentatively TRBD1 (5 bases). Germline assignment: CDR1 LGHNA and CDR2 YNFKEQ. CDR3 size: 13 residues. The V gene lost 0 bases and the J gene lost 7 bases, with 7 bases spanning the gap. The CDR3 DNA follows: TGTGCCAGCAGCCAAGAGTGGGGGAACACCATATATTTT. Translated, it gives CASSQEWGNTIYF.

The chain joins TRBV4-2 to TRBJ2-7, with unresolved D. V lost 4 bases, J lost 6 bases, and 13 bases lay in between. Germline V lookup: CDR1 LGHNA, CDR2 YNFKEQ. The CDR3 extends over 13 amino acids. The CDR3 DNA reads TGTGCCAGCAGCCCCCTGGAAGGCTCCGAGCAGTACTTC. Translated, it gives CASSPLEGSEQYF.

The chain links TRBV2 to TRBJ2-7, with TRBD1 identical over 8 bases. Germline V gives CDR1 SNHLY, CDR2 FYNNEI. Trimming cost V 6 bases and J 2 bases; bases outside gene matches: 9. The CDR3 is 15 residues long. DNA for the CDR3: TGTGCCAGCAGCCGCTCAGGGGGCCTTGCCTACGAGCAGTACTTC. Translating it yields CASSRSGGLAYEQYF.

The gene calls are TRBV9 and TRBJ1-2; TRBD1 aligns across 9 bases. CDR3 length: 17 residues. Germline lookup yields CDR1 SGDLS and CDR2 YYNGEE. After removal of 3 bases from V and 4 bases from J, the junction contained 13 bases not matched to a gene. CDR3 region: CASSGHAGDRVGYGYTF. Written as DNA, the CDR3 is TGTGCCAGCAGCGGACACGCCGGGGACAGGGTTGGCTATGGCTACACCTTC.

The chain links TRBV2 to TRBJ2-7; TRBD1 aligns across 7 bases. V lost 2 bases to trimming and J lost 3 bases; unmatched junction nucleotides: 7. Per the germline V gene, CDR1 is SNHLY and CDR2 is FYNNEI. The CDR3 length is 15 residues. CDR3: CASSELGQGDYEQYF. The CDR3 DNA reads TGTGCCAGCAGTGAATTGGGGCAGGGGGACTACGAGCAGTACTTC.

The count of this clone is one. V gene TRBV4-2 combines with J gene TRBJ2-3; 9 nucleotides agree with TRBD2. Germline values: CDR1 LGHNA, CDR2 YNFKEQ. The CDR3 contains 15 residues. J gave up 5 bases and V 1 base, and 4 bases lay outside the gene matches. The CDR3 DNA follows: TGTGCCAGCAGCCAAGCGGTAGCGGGAGAAGATACGCAGTATTTT. This codes for CASSQAVAGEDTQYF.

This chain joins TRBV14 and TRBJ2-3; D not certain. The CDR3 is 16 residues long. CDR1 and CDR2 from the germline V gene are SGHDN and FVKESK. Between the trimmed V and J ends, which lost 0 bases and 6 bases, there was a span of 16 bases. The CDR3: CASSQDGDPRSDTQYF. Written as DNA, the CDR3 is TGTGCCAGCAGCCAAGATGGAGACCCAAGGAGTGATACGCAGTATTTT.

The chain recombines TRBV4-1 with TRBJ2-3; 12 bases fit TRBD2. Germline values: CDR1 MGHRA, CDR2 YSYEKL. J gave up 5 bases and V 1 base, and 7 bases lay outside the gene matches. There are 17 residues in the CDR3. CDR3 region: CASSQAASGRDGDTQYF. In DNA form, the CDR3 reads TGCGCCAGCAGCCAAGCGGCTAGCGGGAGGGATGGAGATACGCAGTATTTT.

CDR3 nucleotide sequence: TGTGCCAGCTCACCTCCAGGGACAAGTAACTACGAGCAGTACTTC. Its protein is CASSPPGTSNYEQYF. The genes are TRBV18 and TRBJ2-7, with D perhaps TRBD1 (6 bases). The CDR3 sequence is 15 residues long. V lost 3 bases and J lost 3, with 15 bases in between. The germline V gene has CDR1 KGHSH and CDR2 LQKENI. The whole variable domain, filled in from reference TRBV18 and TRBJ2-7, reads NAGVMQNPRHLVRRRGQEARLRCSPMKGHSHVYWYRQLPEEGLKFMVYLQKENIIDESGMPKERFSAEFPKEGPSILRIQQVVRGDSAAYFCASSPPGTSNYEQYFGPGTRLTVT.

This chain connects TRBV7-6 to TRBJ2-7; TRBD2 aligns across 11 bases. Germline trimming cut 2 bases from V and 5 bases from J; bases unmatched to any gene: 5. The germline V gene has CDR1 SGHVS and CDR2 FNYEAQ. There are 15 residues in the CDR3. This CDR3 is CASSLYSGRADEQYF. CDR3 nucleotides: TGTGCCAGCAGCTTATATAGCGGGAGGGCGGACGAGCAGTACTTC.

Worth noting for this clone: The same CDR3 can be traced to other DNA sequences in this sample. The rearrangement links TRBV27 to TRBJ2-1, with D perhaps being TRBD1 or TRBD2 (5 bases each). V was cut by 3 bases and J by 8 bases, with 5 bases left in between. Germline lookup yields CDR1 MNHEY and CDR2 SMNVEV (reference sequence). The CDR3 contains 11 residues. CDR3 region: CASSLGDEQFF. DNA for the CDR3: TGTGCCAGCAGTTTGGGGGATGAGCAGTTCTTC.

This sequence joins TRBV4-1 and TRBJ1-2; weak D call: TRBD1 (5 bases). CDR1 is MGHRA and CDR2 is YSYEKL in the germline V gene. The V end was cut by 2 bases, the J end by 2 bases, with 18 bases between. The CDR3 totals 17 residues. The CDR3 nucleotides read TGCGCCAGCAGCCAAATATCCGGGACCGCGGGAAACTATGGCTACACCTTC. Translation: CASSQISGTAGNYGYTF.

V and J are TRBV9 and TRBJ2-2, with a tentative D call TRBD1 (5 bases). Germline V lookup: CDR1 SGDLS, CDR2 YYNGEE. The CDR3 has 16 amino acids. V was pared by 0 bases and J by 2 bases, with 11 bases between. CDR3 loop: CASSVAKGRNTGELFF. The CDR3 region has the DNA TGTGCCAGCAGCGTAGCCAAGGGGCGCAACACCGGGGAGCTGTTTTTT.

The chain employs TRBV2 and TRBJ1-2, with a tentative D call TRBD1 (5 bases). Germline values: CDR1 SNHLY, CDR2 FYNNEI. The CDR3 is made up of 14 amino acids. Trimming cost V 6 bases and J 6 bases, with 17 bases left between them. CDR3 DNA sequence: TGTGCCAGCAGGTCCAGGGTGAGGTTGGATGGCTACACCTTC. This encodes CASRSRVRLDGYTF.

The V call is TRBV10-3, the J call TRBJ2-7, with D possibly being TRBD1 or TRBD2 (5 bases each). CDR3 size: 14 residues. Germline loops: CDR1 ENHRY, CDR2 SYGVKD. Trimming stripped 6 bases from V and 7 bases from J, with 19 bases between. The CDR3 loop reads CAIRADPGPGEQYF. The CDR3 nucleotides are TGTGCCATCAGGGCCGATCCGGGACCCGGAGAGCAGTACTTC.

The table lists this clone with a few counts. The V and J genes are TRBV5-6 and TRBJ1-1; D is ambiguous. The V gene lost 2 bases and the J gene lost 1 base, with 12 bases spanning the gap. The CDR3 consists of 15 residues. CDR1 is SGHDT and CDR2 is YYEEEE in the germline V gene. CDR3 protein: CASSLSLAGNTEAFF. CDR3 in DNA: TGTGCCAGCAGCTTAAGTTTAGCGGGGAACACTGAAGCTTTCTTT.

V gene TRBV5-5 combines with J gene TRBJ1-5, with D perhaps matching TRBD1 (5 bases). Trimming removed 4 bases from V and 9 bases from J, with 14 bases in between. CDR3 length equals 13 residues. The germline CDR1 and CDR2 sequences are SGHKS and YYEKEE (reference sequence). CDR3 sequence: CASSQLGDGPQHF. In DNA form, the CDR3 reads TGTGCCAGCAGCCAGCTCGGGGACGGGCCCCAGCATTTT.

This sequence joins TRBV5-6 and TRBJ2-7; 10 bases are a match to TRBD1. V trimming: 1 base; J trimming: 7 bases; junction bases outside the gene matches: 5. CDR1 and CDR2 (germline): SGHDT, YYEEEE. The CDR3 is made up of 14 amino acids. CDR3 residues: CASSLRDRGGEQYF. The CDR3 DNA follows: TGTGCCAGCAGCTTGAGGGACAGGGGTGGGGAGCAGTACTTC.

The chain recombines TRBV4-1 with TRBJ1-1; no firm D call. Trimming stripped 3 bases from V and 1 base from J, with 9 bases between. The germline V gene has CDR1 MGHRA and CDR2 YSYEKL. The CDR3 sequence is 14 residues long. The CDR3 protein is CASSHLSPNTEAFF. The DNA for the CDR3 is TGCGCCAGCAGCCACCTATCGCCGAACACTGAAGCTTTCTTT.